One and the same sample provided the 12 T cell receptor beta chains below, sequenced in a study of blood T cell repertoires in COVID-19. This table comes from immunoSEQ multiplex PCR, and its TCRdb copy is limited to in-frame clones, with some not included. The sample consists of approximately 230,000 clones, about 91% of them appearing once. Sequencing input: peripheral blood. Receptors were obtained from a woman aged 30 to 39 with COVID-19, enrolled during active disease.

This rearrangement joins TRBV19 to TRBJ2-1; D is undetermined. The CDR3 totals 14 residues. The V and J ends lost 5 bases and 2 bases respectively, with 10 bases between them. CDR1 LNHDA and CDR2 SQIVND come from the germline V gene (reference sequence). In DNA, the CDR3 is TGTGCCAGTAGTCTCGAACAGCCCTACAATGAGCAGTTCTTC. Its protein product is CASSLEQPYNEQFF.

The gene calls are TRBV4-1 and TRBJ2-1; D perhaps matches TRBD2 (5 bases). Per the germline V gene, CDR1 is MGHRA and CDR2 is YSYEKL. This CDR3 has 16 residues. Trimming took off 0 bases at V and 12 bases at J, with 21 bases between the two ends. DNA of the CDR3: TGCGCCAGCAGCCAAGATCTACTAGTATCCAACCTAGGGCAGTTCTTC. Translation gives CASSQDLLVSNLGQFF.

This clone was counted only a few times. J is TRBJ2-7 and V is TRBV10-3, with D perhaps matching TRBD1 (6 bases). Trimming cost V 0 bases and J 4 bases, with 22 bases left between them. Germline-derived CDR1 and CDR2 are ENHRY and SYGVKD. This CDR3 region has 18 residues. This CDR3 reads CAISESVPSGQPVYEQYF. The CDR3 coding sequence is TGTGCCATCAGTGAGTCAGTTCCCTCAGGACAGCCAGTTTACGAGCAGTACTTC.

The chain is built from TRBV28 and TRBJ2-5; TRBD2 matches 7 bases. J was trimmed by 2 bases and V by 5 bases; bases with no gene match: 8. CDR1 and CDR2 from the germline V gene are MDHEN and SYDVKM. This CDR3 spans 15 amino acids. CDR3 nucleotides: TGTGCCAGCAGTCCGTTATCGGGGGGACAAGAGACCCAGTACTTC. As protein: CASSPLSGGQETQYF.

V usage is TRBV19 and J usage is TRBJ2-5, with a tentative D call TRBD2 (5 bases). The CDR3 has 13 residues. Germline-derived CDR1 and CDR2 are LNHDA and SQIVND (reference sequence). The germline V and J ends were trimmed by 5 bases and 5 bases, with 12 bases remaining between them. The CDR3 region has the DNA TGTGCCAGTAGTCCTAGCTGGATGGAGACCCAGTACTTC. This translates into CASSPSWMETQYF.

This clone was seen a handful of times. The V and J genes are TRBV3-1 (or the pseudogene TRBV3-2) and TRBJ2-7; D possibly corresponds to TRBD2 (5 bases). The CDR3 covers 13 residues. The V gene's germline CDR1 is LGHDT and CDR2 YNNKEL (reference sequence). The ends were cut back, 2 bases at V and 2 bases at J, with 7 bases in the middle. CDR3 protein: CASSQSGTYEQYF. The DNA of the CDR3 is TGTGCCAGCAGCCAAAGCGGTACCTACGAGCAGTACTTC.

CDR3 protein: CASRTWYSTDTQYF. The DNA for the CDR3 is TGTGCCAGCAGAACTTGGTATAGCACAGATACGCAGTATTTT. This chain connects TRBV6-5 to TRBJ2-3; D unresolved. The CDR3 length is 14 residues. Germline V CDR1 and CDR2: MNHEY, SVGAGI. V lost 6 bases and J 0 bases, leaving 10 bases between the germline ends.

The rearrangement links TRBV23-1 to TRBJ1-5; 8 bases align to TRBD1. TRBV23-1 is an open reading frame whose function is uncertain. The CDR3 spans 20 residues. V trimming: 0 bases; J trimming: 0 bases; junction bases outside the gene matches: 13. The CDR3 protein is CASSQSCGQGAKDSNQPQHF. The CDR3 bases are TGCGCCAGCAGTCAATCGTGTGGGCAGGGGGCTAAAGATAGCAATCAGCCCCAGCATTTT.

CDR3 sequence (DNA): TGTGCCACCAGTGGGCCGGGGGGGGAACAAGAGACCCAGTACTTC. Translation: CATSGPGGEQETQYF. This chain links TRBV24-1 with TRBJ2-5; TRBD2 agrees at 8 bases. The CDR3 has 15 amino acids. V was pared by 5 bases and J by 2 bases, with 6 bases of the junction left unmatched. Germline CDR1 is KGHDR and CDR2 is SFDVKD.

The J gene is TRBJ2-5, the V gene TRBV7-2; TRBD1 might be the D (6 bases). This CDR3 contains 14 residues. The V gene's germline CDR1 is SGHTA and CDR2 FQGNSA. V lost 5 bases to trimming and J lost 5 bases, with 15 bases between them. The CDR3 sequence is CASSGAVGGETQYF. CDR3 DNA sequence: TGTGCCAGCAGCGGCGCGGTAGGGGGTGAGACCCAGTACTTC.

The chain recombines TRBV5-4 with TRBJ1-1; unclear D gene. In germline, CDR1 is SGHNT, CDR2 YYREEE (reference sequence). This CDR3 is 13 amino acids long. V was trimmed by 3 bases and J by 1 base, leaving 7 bases between them. CDR3 sequence: CASSWQRNTEAFF. The CDR3 coding sequence is TGTGCCAGCAGCTGGCAGCGGAACACTGAAGCTTTCTTT.

This chain uses TRBV5-1 with TRBJ1-6, with 10 bases lining up with TRBD1. V dropped 5 bases and J dropped 10; count of bases not matched to a gene: 6. CDR3 length: 14 amino acids. The germline CDR1 and CDR2 sequences are SGHRS and YFSETQ. CDR3 nucleotides: TGCGCCAGCAGTCTTGGGACAGGGGAATCACCCCTCCACTTT. It specifies CASSLGTGESPLHF.